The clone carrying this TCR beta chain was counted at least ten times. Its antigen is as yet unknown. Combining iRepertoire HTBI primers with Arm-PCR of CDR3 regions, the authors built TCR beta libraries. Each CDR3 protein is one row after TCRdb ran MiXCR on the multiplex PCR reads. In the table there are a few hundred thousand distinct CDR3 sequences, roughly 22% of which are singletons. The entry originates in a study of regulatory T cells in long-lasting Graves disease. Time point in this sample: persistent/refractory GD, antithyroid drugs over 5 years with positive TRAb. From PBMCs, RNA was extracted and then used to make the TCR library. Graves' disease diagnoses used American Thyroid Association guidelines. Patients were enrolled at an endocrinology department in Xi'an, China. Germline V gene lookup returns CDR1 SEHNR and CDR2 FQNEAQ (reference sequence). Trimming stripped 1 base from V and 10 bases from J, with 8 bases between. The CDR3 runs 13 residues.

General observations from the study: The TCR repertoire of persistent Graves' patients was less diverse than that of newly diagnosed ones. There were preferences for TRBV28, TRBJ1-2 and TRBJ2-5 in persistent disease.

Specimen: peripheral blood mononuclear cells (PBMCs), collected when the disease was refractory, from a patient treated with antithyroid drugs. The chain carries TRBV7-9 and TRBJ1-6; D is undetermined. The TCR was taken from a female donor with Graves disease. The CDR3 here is CASSLGDSSPLHF. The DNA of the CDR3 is TGTGCCAGCAGCTTAGGGGATAGCTCACCCCTCCACTTT. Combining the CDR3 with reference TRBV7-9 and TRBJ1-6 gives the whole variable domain DTGVSQNPRHKITKRGQNVTFRCDPISEHNRLYWYRQTLGQGPEFLTYFQNEAQLEKSRLLSDRFSAERPKGSFSTLEIQRTEQGDSAMYLCASSLGDSSPLHFGNGTRLTVT.